These T cell receptor beta chains were read from a single sample in a study of cytomegalovirus exposure and HLA in healthy donors. This table comes from immunoSEQ multiplex PCR, and its TCRdb copy is limited to in-frame clones, with some not included. Of about 130,000 clones in the sample, 90% were seen once. The sequenced sample was PBMCs. The receptors come from a woman between 25 and 40 years old in good health and CMV-seropositive. The CDR3 runs from the conserved cysteine through the conserved F or W. The D gene is left open where the match is weak. Size tells how often a clone was seen (once, few, many) or the class of an expanded clone, and some rows leave it out.

j_gene | v_gene | d_gene | abundance | CDR3aa | CDR3nt
TRBJ2-7 | TRBV6-5 | . | . | CASSSSQQPSEQYF | TGTGCCAGCAGTTCATCACAGCAGCCGAGTGAGCAGTACTTC
TRBJ2-3 | TRBV28 | TRBD2 | . | CASSPLAGLTDTQYF | TGTGCCAGCAGTCCCCTAGCGGGACTGACAGATACGCAGTATTTT
TRBJ1-6 | TRBV6-1 | TRBD1 | . | CASSAKDRGDSPLHF | TGTGCCAGCAGTGCCAAGGACAGGGGTGATTCACCCCTCCACTTT
TRBJ1-1 | TRBV5-1 | . | few | CASSLEAGVNTEAFF | TGCGCCAGCAGCTTGGAGGCAGGGGTGAACACTGAAGCTTTCTTT
TRBJ2-5 | TRBV5-1 | TRBD1 | . | CASSLEYRGPQETQYF | TGCGCCAGCAGCTTGGAGTACAGGGGACCCCAAGAGACCCAGTACTTC
TRBJ2-7 | TRBV27 | . | few | CASSLRRLPIYEQYF | TGTGCCAGCAGTTTAAGGAGACTACCCATCTACGAGCAGTACTTC
TRBJ1-2 | TRBV29-1 | TRBD1 | once | CSVDVGTGDDYGYTF | TGCAGCGTTGACGTGGGGACAGGGGACGACTATGGCTACACCTTC
TRBJ1-5 | TRBV11-2 | TRBD1 | . | CASSLSGTGNQPQHF | TGTGCCAGCAGCTTGTCCGGGACAGGTAATCAGCCCCAGCATTTT
TRBJ1-2 | TRBV7-9 | . | . | CASSSKSYRAGYTF | TGTGCCAGCAGCTCGAAGAGCTACAGGGCTGGCTACACCTTC
TRBJ2-5 | TRBV5-1 | . | . | CASSLFSLQETQYF | TGCGCCAGCAGCTTGTTTTCTCTCCAAGAGACCCAGTACTTC
TRBJ1-2 | TRBV9 | TRBD1 | . | CASSAWDSAGYTF | TGTGCCAGCAGCGCGTGGGACAGCGCTGGCTACACCTTC
TRBJ2-3 | TRBV5-6 | . | . | CASSLLGLDTQYF | TGTGCCAGCAGCTTGTTGGGGCTTGATACGCAGTATTTT
TRBJ1-3 | TRBV5-1 | . | . | CASSAELPSGNTIYF | TGCGCCAGCAGTGCGGAGCTTCCCTCTGGAAACACCATATATTTT